What follows is one T cell receptor beta chain and its context. Profiling relied on immunoSEQ multiplex PCR, and the TCRdb table lists in-frame clones only, not all of them. The table includes about 150,000 clones, over 90% detected once. The germline gives CDR1 KGHDR, CDR2 SFDVKD. This CDR3 is built from 15 residues. V was clipped by 4 bases and J by 2 bases, with 13 bases between them. This record belongs to a study of T cell responses to AZD1222 COVID-19 vaccine. The source material was peripheral blood, sampled on day 0 of AZD1222 vaccination. The rearrangement uses TRBV24-1 and TRBJ2-5, with TRBD1 as a possible D gene (7 bases). The receptor comes from an adult in good health. CDR3 sequence reads: CATSDPRGTQETQYF. In DNA form, the CDR3 reads TGTGCCACCAGTGACCCCAGGGGGACTCAAGAGACCCAGTACTTC.